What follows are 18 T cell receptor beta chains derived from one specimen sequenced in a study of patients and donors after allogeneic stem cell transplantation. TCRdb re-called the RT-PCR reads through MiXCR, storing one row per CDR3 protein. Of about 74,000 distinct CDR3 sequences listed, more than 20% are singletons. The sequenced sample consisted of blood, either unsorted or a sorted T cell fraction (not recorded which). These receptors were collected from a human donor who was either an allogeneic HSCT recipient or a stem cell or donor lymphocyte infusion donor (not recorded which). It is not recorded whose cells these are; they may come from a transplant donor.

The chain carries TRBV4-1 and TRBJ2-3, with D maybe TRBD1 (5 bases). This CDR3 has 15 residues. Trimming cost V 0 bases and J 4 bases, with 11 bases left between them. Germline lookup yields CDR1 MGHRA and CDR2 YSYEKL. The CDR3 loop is CASSQERTFPDTQYF. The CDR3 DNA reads TGCGCCAGCAGCCAAGAAAGGACATTCCCAGATACGCAGTATTTT.

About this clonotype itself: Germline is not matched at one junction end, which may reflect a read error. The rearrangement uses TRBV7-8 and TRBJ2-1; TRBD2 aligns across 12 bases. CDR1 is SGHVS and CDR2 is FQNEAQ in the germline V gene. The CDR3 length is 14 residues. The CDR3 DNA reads TGTGCCAGCAGCCTAGCGGGGGGGCTAAATGAGCAGTTCTTC. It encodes CASSLAGGLNEQFF.

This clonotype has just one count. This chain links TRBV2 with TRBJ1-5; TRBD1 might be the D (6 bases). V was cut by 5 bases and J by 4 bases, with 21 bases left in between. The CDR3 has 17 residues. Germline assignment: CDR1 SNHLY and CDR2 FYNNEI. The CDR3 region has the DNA TGTGCCAGCAGTATACATAGAGGACAGAGCAGAAATCAGCCCCAGCATTTT. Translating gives CASSIHRGQSRNQPQHF.

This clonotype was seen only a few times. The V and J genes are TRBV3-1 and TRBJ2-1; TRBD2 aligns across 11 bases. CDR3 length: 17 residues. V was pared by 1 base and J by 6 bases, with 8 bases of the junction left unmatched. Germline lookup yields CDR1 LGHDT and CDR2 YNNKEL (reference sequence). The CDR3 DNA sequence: TGTGCCAGCAGCCAAGTGTTCAGTAGCGGGAGGGTCAATGAGCAGTTCTTC. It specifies CASSQVFSSGRVNEQFF.

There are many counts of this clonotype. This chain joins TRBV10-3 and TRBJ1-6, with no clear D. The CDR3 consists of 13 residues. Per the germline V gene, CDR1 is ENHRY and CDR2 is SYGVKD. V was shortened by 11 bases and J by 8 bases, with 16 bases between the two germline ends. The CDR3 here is CAGRRERDSPLHF. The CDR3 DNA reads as TGTGCCGGACGACGGGAAAGAGATTCACCCCTCCACTTT.

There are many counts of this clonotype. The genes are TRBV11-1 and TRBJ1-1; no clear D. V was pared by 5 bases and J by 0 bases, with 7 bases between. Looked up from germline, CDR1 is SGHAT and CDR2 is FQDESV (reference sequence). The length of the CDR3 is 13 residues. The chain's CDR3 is CASSREVNTEAFF. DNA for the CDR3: TGTGCCAGCAGCCGAGAGGTGAACACTGAAGCTTTCTTT.

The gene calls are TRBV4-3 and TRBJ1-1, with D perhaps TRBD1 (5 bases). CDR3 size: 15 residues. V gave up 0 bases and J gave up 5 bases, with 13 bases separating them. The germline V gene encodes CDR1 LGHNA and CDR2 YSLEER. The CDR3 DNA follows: TGCGCCAGCAGCCAAGACTCAGGGAGGAGGACTGAAGCTTTCTTT. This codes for CASSQDSGRRTEAFF.

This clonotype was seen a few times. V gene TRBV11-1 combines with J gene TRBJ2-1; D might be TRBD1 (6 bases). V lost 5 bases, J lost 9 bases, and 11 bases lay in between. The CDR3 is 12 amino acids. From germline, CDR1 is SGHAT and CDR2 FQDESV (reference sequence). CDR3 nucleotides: TGTGCCAGCAGCCCACAGGGCCCTGAGCAGTTCTTC. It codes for CASSPQGPEQFF. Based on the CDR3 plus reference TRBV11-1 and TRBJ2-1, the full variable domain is EAEVAQSPRYKITEKSQAVAFWCDPISGHATLYWYRQILGQGPELLVQFQDESVVDDSQLPKDRFSAERLKGVDSTLKIQPAELGDSAMYLCASSPQGPEQFFGPGTRLTVL.

The CDR3 sequence is CASSPMAGSYNEQFF. The CDR3, as DNA: TGTGCCAGCAGTCCAATGGCGGGCTCCTACAATGAGCAGTTCTTC. J is TRBJ2-1 and V is TRBV12-3 or TRBV12-4, with a weak D call TRBD2 (5 bases). The CDR3 has 15 amino acids. V was trimmed by 5 bases and J by 0 bases, leaving 11 bases between them.

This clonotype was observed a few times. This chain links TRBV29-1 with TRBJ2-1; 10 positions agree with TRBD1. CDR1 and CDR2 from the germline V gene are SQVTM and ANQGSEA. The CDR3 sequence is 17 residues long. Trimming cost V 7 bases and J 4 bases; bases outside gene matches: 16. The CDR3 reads CSGFVAPGQGRYNEQFF. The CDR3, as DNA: TGCAGCGGGTTTGTGGCACCGGGACAGGGGAGATACAATGAGCAGTTCTTC.

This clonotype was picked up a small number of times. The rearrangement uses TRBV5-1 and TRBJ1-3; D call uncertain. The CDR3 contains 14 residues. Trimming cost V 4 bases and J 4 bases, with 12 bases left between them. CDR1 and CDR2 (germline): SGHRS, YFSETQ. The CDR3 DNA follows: TGCGCCAGCAGCGCAACCTACAAGGGAAACACCATATATTTT. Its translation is CASSATYKGNTIYF.

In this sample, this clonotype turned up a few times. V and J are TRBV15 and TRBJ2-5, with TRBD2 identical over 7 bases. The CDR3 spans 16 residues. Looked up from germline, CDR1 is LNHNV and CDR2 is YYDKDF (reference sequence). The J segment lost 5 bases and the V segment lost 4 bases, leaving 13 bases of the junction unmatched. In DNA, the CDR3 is TGTGCCACCAGCACTTTCGGTCGGGAGGACTGGGAGACCCAGTACTTC. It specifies CATSTFGREDWETQYF. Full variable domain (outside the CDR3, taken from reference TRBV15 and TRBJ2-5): DAMVIQNPRYQVTQFGKPVTLSCSQTLNHNVMYWYQQKSSQAPKLLFHYYDKDFNNEADTPDNFQSRRPNTSFCFLDIRSPGLGDTAMYLCATSTFGREDWETQYFGPGTRLLVL.

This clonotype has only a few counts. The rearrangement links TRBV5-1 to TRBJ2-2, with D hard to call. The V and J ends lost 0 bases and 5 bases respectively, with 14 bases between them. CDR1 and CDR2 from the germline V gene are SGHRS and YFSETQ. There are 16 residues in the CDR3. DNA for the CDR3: TGCGCCAGCAGCTTGGCGGGTAATAGCCGGACCGGGGAGCTGTTTTTT. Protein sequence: CASSLAGNSRTGELFF.

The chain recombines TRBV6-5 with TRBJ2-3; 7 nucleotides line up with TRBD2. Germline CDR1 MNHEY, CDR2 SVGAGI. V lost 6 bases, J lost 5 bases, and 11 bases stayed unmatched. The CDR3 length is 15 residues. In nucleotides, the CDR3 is TGTGCCAGCAGCCTGGGACTCGGCGGGAGAGATACGCAGTATTTT. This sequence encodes CASSLGLGGRDTQYF.

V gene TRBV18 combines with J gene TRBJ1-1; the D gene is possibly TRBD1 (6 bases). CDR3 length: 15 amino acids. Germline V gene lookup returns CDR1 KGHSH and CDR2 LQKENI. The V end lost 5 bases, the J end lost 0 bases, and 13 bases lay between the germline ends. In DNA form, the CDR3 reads TGTGCCAGCTCAGTTAGGGGGATTATGAACACTGAAGCTTTCTTT. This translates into CASSVRGIMNTEAFF.

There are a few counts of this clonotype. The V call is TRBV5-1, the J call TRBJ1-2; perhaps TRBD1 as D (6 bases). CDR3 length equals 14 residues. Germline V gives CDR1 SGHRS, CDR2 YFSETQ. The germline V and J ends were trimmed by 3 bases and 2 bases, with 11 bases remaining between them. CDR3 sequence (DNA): TGCGCCAGCAGCTCCGGGACACAAAACTATGGCTACACCTTC. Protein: CASSSGTQNYGYTF.

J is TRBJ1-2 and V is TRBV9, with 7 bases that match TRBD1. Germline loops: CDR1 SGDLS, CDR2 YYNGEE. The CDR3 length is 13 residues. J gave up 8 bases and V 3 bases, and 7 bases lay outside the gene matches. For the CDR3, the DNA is TGTGCCAGCAGCGGCCAGCAGGGGGACGGCTACACCTTC. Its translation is CASSGQQGDGYTF.

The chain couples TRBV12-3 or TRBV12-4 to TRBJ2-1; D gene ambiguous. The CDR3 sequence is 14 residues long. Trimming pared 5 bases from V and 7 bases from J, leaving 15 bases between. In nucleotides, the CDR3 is TGTGCCAGCAGTCGGACGGAGATTTTGAATGAGCAGTTCTTC. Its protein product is CASSRTEILNEQFF.